The TCR beta chain under discussion was sequenced for a study of vaccination effects on CD4 cells after COVID-19. Study-level background: Post-vaccine samples followed the second dose by a median of 72 days.

This clone was picked up a small number of times. The antigen remains unidentified. Peptide-pool stimulation followed by sequencing identified expanded antigen-specific CD4+ clonotypes in the ViraFEST assay. CD4+ T cell isolation took place after approximately ten days of culture. Each person got two doses of an mRNA SARS-CoV-2 vaccine, BNT162b2 or mRNA-1273. Negative nucleocapsid antibody tests before and after vaccination confirmed no previous SARS-CoV-2 infection. PBMC cultures contained approximately 1.8 million cells per well, about 10 IU/ml IL-2 and 10 ug/ml peptides. The data were produced by immunoSEQ multiplex PCR, yet TCRdb's version contains in-frame clones alone and is incomplete. The repertoire has more than 20,000 clones, roughly four fifths of them found once; the top ten carry about 9.1%. Germline CDR1 and CDR2: MNHEY and SVGEGT. The CDR3 is 16 amino acids. The V end was cut by 2 bases, the J end by 7 bases, with 18 bases between.

This clonotype was sampled from a human donor who received a COVID-19 vaccine. Sequencing used CD4+ T cells from PBMCs cultured with HCoV-229E spike peptides, obtained after COVID-19 vaccination. The chain has TRBV6-2 or TRBV6-3 and TRBJ2-1; tentative D call: TRBD2 (6 bases). CDR3 in DNA: TGTGCCAGCAGTTACATCCCCCTACTAGCTTGGAATGAGCAGTTCTTC. It codes for CASSYIPLLAWNEQFF.